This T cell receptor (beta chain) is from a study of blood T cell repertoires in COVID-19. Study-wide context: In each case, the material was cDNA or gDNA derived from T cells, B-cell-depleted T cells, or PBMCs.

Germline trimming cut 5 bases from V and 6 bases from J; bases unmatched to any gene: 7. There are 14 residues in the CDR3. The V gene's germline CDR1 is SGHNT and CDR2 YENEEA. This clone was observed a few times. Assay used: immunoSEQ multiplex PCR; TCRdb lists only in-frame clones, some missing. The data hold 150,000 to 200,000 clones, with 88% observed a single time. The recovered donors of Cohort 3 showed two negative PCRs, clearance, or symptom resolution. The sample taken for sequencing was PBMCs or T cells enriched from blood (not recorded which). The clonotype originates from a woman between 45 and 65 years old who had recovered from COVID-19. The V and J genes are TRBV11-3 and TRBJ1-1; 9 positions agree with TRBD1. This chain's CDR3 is CASSPRTGVAEAFF. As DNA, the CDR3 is TGTGCCAGCAGCCCCCGGACAGGGGTTGCTGAAGCTTTCTTT.